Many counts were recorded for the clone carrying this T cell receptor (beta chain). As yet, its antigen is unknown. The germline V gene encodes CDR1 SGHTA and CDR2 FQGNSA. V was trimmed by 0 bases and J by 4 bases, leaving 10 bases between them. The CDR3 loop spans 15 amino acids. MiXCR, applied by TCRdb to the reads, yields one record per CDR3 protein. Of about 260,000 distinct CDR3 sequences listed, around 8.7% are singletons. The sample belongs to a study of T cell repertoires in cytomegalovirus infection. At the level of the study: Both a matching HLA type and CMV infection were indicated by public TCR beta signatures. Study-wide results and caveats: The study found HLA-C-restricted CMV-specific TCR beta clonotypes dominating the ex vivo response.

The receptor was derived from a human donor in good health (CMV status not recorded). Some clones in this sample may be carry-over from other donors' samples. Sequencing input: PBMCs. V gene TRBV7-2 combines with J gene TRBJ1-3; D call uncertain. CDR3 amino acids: CASSLAVNSGNTIYF. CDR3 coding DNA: TGTGCCAGCAGCTTAGCTGTGAATTCAGGAAACACCATATATTTT.